This T cell receptor beta chain was observed in a study of shared clonotypes between healthy human individuals. The CDR3 extends over 14 amino acids. Per the germline V gene, CDR1 is MRHNA and CDR2 is SNTAGT. V lost 6 bases and J lost 6; bases outside the gene matches: 2. Per the original methods: ImmunoSEQ gave junction-only sequences without quality scores, so filtering differed. Data came from immunoSEQ multiplex PCR; TCRdb stores just in-frame clones and leaves some out. V, J and clone size are those of that table, while D and trimming were read from the DNA. Of a few million clones in the sample, around 94% were seen once. Into CD45RA+ naive and CD45RA-negative memory subsets, the CD4+ cells were split.

The rearrangement uses TRBV6-4 and TRBJ2-2, with 12 bases matching TRBD2. The TCR originated in a man between 18 and 35 years old in good health. Sequenced sample: naive CD4+ T cells sorted from blood. Documented subset: CD45RA+ positively selected. Written as DNA, the CDR3 is TGTGCCAGCAGAAGACTAGCGGGGGCCGGGGAGCTGTTTTTT. This translates into CASRRLAGAGELFF.